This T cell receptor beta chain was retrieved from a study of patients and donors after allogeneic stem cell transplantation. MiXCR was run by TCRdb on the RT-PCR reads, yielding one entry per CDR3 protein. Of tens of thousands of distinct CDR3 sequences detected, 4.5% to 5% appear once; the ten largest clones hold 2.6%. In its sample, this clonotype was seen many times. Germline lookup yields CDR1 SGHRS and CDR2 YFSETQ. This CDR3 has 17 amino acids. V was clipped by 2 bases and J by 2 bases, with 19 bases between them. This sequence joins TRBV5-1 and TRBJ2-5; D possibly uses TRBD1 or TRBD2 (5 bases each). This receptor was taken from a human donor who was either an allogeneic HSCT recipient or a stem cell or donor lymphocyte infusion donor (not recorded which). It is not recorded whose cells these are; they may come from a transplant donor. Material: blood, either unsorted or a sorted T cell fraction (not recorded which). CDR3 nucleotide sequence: TGCGCCAGCAGCTTTGATTTCGGGGCAGCGGCACAAGAGACCCAGTACTTC. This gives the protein CASSFDFGAAAQETQYF.